These T cell receptor beta chains were read from a single sample in a study of blood T cell repertoires in COVID-19. Data came from immunoSEQ multiplex PCR; TCRdb stores just in-frame clones and leaves some out. This table holds roughly 200,000 clones, approximately 82% found once. What was sequenced was peripheral blood. These TCRs come from a man between 35 and 55 years old with active or convalescent COVID-19. Both conserved end residues are part of each CDR3. D genes are given only for firm matches. The size of a clone is reported for some rows only, either as once, few or many, or as a class for expanded clones.

D gene,clone size,J gene,V gene,CDR3 protein,CDR3 DNA
TRBD1,few,TRBJ2-5,TRBV6-5,CASTQGTAQETQYF,TGTGCCAGCACCCAAGGGACAGCCCAAGAGACCCAGTACTTC
TRBD2,.,TRBJ2-2,TRBV5-4,CASSLESTSAGELFF,TGTGCCAGCAGCTTGGAGTCGACTAGCGCCGGGGAGCTGTTTTTT
.,.,TRBJ2-7,TRBV5-8,CASSFFGGSQFYEQYF,TGTGCCAGCAGCTTTTTCGGTGGGAGTCAATTCTACGAGCAGTACTTC
.,once,TRBJ2-2,TRBV3-1/TRBV3-2,CASSQTVSYTGELFF,TGTGCCAGCAGCCAAACGGTGTCCTACACCGGGGAGCTGTTTTTT
TRBD1,once,TRBJ1-2,TRBV30,CAWSAQQGFGYTF,TGTGCCTGGAGTGCCCAACAGGGGTTTGGCTACACCTTC
.,.,TRBJ2-2,TRBV6-5,CASSYSPGDGELFF,TGTGCCAGCAGTTACTCGCCAGGGGACGGGGAGCTGTTTTTT
TRBD1,.,TRBJ1-2,TRBV6-5,CASRYWTGLDYGYTF,TGTGCCAGCAGATATTGGACAGGGCTCGACTATGGCTACACCTTC
TRBD1,.,TRBJ2-7,TRBV30,CAWARTGGYEQYF,TGTGCCTGGGCCAGGACAGGGGGCTACGAGCAGTACTTC
.,.,TRBJ2-3,TRBV7-8,CASSSRTRISTDTQYF,TGTGCCAGCAGCTCTAGGACACGAATTAGCACAGATACGCAGTATTTT
.,.,TRBJ2-7,TRBV11-2,CASSLDRNSYEQYF,TGTGCCAGCAGCTTAGACAGGAACTCCTACGAGCAGTACTTC
.,once,TRBJ1-2,TRBV7-2,CASSLGGRANYGYTF,TGTGCCAGCAGCTTAGGGGGCAGAGCTAACTATGGCTACACCTTC
TRBD1,.,TRBJ2-4,TRBV6-2/TRBV6-3,CASSYTKQGIAKNIQYF,TGTGCCAGCAGTTACACAAAACAGGGGATAGCCAAAAACATTCAGTACTTC
TRBD1,.,TRBJ1-1,TRBV27,CASSLSTGGGTEAFF,TGTGCCAGCAGTTTATCGACAGGGGGCGGGACTGAAGCTTTCTTT
.,.,TRBJ1-5,TRBV12-3/TRBV12-4,CASSGQFNQPQHF,TGTGCCAGCAGTGGACAGTTTAATCAGCCCCAGCATTTT
.,.,TRBJ1-3,TRBV30,CAWSTGLTNTIYF,TGTGCCTGGAGTACGGGTTTAACGAACACCATATATTTT
.,.,TRBJ1-1,TRBV5-1,CASSLDIQDTEAFF,TGCGCCAGCAGCTTGGACATCCAAGACACTGAAGCTTTCTTT
TRBD1,.,TRBJ2-1,TRBV12-3/TRBV12-4,CASRRRDRDEQFF,TGTGCCAGCAGACGCCGGGACAGGGATGAGCAGTTCTTC
TRBD1,.,TRBJ1-5,TRBV4-2,CASSQDQDRVQPQHF,TGTGCCAGCAGCCAAGATCAGGACAGGGTCCAGCCCCAGCATTTT
.,.,TRBJ1-5,TRBV5-1,CASSPTPSNQPQHF,TGCGCCAGCAGCCCGACACCTAGCAATCAGCCCCAGCATTTT
TRBD1,.,TRBJ1-2,TRBV5-1,CASGTGDGYTF,TGCGCCAGCGGGACAGGCGATGGCTACACCTTC
.,.,TRBJ1-1,TRBV11-2,CASSPLVFSEAFF,TGTGCCAGCAGTCCGCTAGTATTCTCTGAAGCTTTCTTT
.,.,TRBJ1-1,TRBV10-3,CAISEGGRMNTEAFF,TGTGCCATCAGTGAAGGGGGAAGGATGAACACTGAAGCTTTCTTT
TRBD2,.,TRBJ2-5,TRBV29-1,CSVEPGLAGETQYF,TGCAGCGTTGAGCCGGGACTAGCGGGGGAGACCCAGTACTTC
.,once,TRBJ2-5,TRBV12-3/TRBV12-4,CASSRERETQYF,TGTGCCAGCAGTCGTGAGAGGGAGACCCAGTACTTC
TRBD1,.,TRBJ1-1,TRBV12-3/TRBV12-4,CASSETGTGAFF,TGTGCCAGCAGCGAGACCGGGACAGGGGCTTTCTTT
TRBD1,.,TRBJ1-1,TRBV4-1,CASSLQDPMTGRRTEAFF,TGCGCCAGCAGCCTCCAAGACCCCATGACAGGGAGACGCACTGAAGCTTTCTTT
.,once,TRBJ1-1,TRBV7-2,CASSRQGNTEAFF,TGTGCCAGCAGCCGTCAGGGGAACACTGAAGCTTTCTTT
.,.,TRBJ2-6,TRBV7-8,CASRYSGESSGANVLTF,TGTGCCAGCAGGTACTCCGGGGAGAGCTCTGGGGCCAACGTCCTGACTTTC
.,.,TRBJ1-6,TRBV4-1,CASSRGDTIGSPLHF,TGCGCCAGCAGCCGGGGGGATACGATCGGTTCACCCCTCCACTTT
TRBD1,.,TRBJ2-1,TRBV7-2,CASSPRTGRNNEQFF,TGTGCCAGCAGCCCCCGGACAGGTAGGAACAATGAGCAGTTCTTC
.,.,TRBJ2-1,TRBV4-1,CASSQDLGMTDEQFF,TGCGCCAGCAGCCAAGATCTAGGTATGACGGATGAGCAGTTCTTC
.,.,TRBJ2-1,TRBV5-4,CASSLEWRPEQFF,TGTGCCAGCAGCTTGGAGTGGCGGCCTGAGCAGTTCTTC
.,.,TRBJ2-6,TRBV7-6,CASSWVRQLSGANVLTF,TGTGCCAGCAGCTGGGTGAGACAGCTCTCTGGGGCCAACGTCCTGACTTTC
.,.,TRBJ2-7,TRBV4-1,CASSQESSRGANSYEQYF,TGCGCCAGCAGCCAAGAATCATCCAGGGGGGCTAACTCCTACGAGCAGTACTTC
TRBD1,few,TRBJ2-7,TRBV10-3,CAIRETGGKEQYF,TGTGCCATCAGGGAGACAGGGGGCAAGGAGCAGTACTTC
.,.,TRBJ1-3,TRBV12-3/TRBV12-4,CASSPGGRNTIYF,TGTGCCAGCAGCCCAGGAGGGAGAAACACCATATATTTT
TRBD1,.,TRBJ1-1,TRBV18,CASSPPGQVMNTEAFF,TGTGCCAGCTCACCACCGGGACAGGTCATGAACACTGAAGCTTTCTTT
.,few,TRBJ1-2,TRBV3-1/TRBV3-2,CASSQEDRPLTSSYTF,TGTGCCAGCAGCCAAGAGGACAGACCCCTTACTTCGAGCTACACCTTC
TRBD1,.,TRBJ2-7,TRBV7-6,CASSSGQGAGYEQYF,TGTGCCAGCAGCTCGGGACAGGGGGCTGGTTACGAGCAGTACTTC
.,.,TRBJ2-7,TRBV4-2,CASSPRPYEQYF,TGTGCCAGCAGCCCGCGCCCCTACGAGCAGTACTTC
TRBD1,.,TRBJ2-4,TRBV27,CASRRTGDENIQYF,TGTGCCAGCAGGAGGACAGGGGATGAAAACATTCAGTACTTC
.,.,TRBJ1-1,TRBV4-1,CASKEGGMTTEAFF,TGCGCCAGCAAGGAGGGAGGCATGACGACTGAAGCTTTCTTT
TRBD2,once,TRBJ2-7,TRBV11-3,CASSPGLAGAIEQYF,TGTGCCAGCAGCCCGGGACTAGCGGGAGCAATCGAGCAGTACTTC
TRBD1,.,TRBJ2-1,TRBV12-5,CASGLWDSASDEQFF,TGTGCTAGTGGTTTGTGGGACAGTGCTTCGGATGAGCAGTTCTTC
.,.,TRBJ1-5,TRBV6-5,CASEGGLGNQPQHF,TGTGCCAGCGAGGGTGGCCTAGGGAATCAGCCCCAGCATTTT